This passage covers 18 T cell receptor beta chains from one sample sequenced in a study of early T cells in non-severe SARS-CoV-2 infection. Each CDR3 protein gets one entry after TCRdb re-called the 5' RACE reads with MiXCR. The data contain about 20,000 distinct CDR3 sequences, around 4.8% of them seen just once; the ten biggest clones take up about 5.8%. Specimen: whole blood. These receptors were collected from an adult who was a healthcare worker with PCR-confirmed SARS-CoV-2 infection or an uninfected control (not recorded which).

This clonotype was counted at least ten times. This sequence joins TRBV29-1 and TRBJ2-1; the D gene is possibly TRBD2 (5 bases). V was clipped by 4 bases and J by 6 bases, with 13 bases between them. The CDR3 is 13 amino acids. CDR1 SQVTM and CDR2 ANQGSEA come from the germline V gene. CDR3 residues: CSVGEKGFNEQFF. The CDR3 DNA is TGCAGCGTTGGGGAGAAGGGTTTCAATGAGCAGTTCTTC.

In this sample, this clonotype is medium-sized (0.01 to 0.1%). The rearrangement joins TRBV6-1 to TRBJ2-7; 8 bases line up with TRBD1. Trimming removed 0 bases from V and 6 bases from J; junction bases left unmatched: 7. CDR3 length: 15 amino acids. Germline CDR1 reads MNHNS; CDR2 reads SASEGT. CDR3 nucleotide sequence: TGTGCCAGCAGTGAAGCGGTGGACAGGGACTTCGAGCAGTACTTC. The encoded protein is CASSEAVDRDFEQYF.

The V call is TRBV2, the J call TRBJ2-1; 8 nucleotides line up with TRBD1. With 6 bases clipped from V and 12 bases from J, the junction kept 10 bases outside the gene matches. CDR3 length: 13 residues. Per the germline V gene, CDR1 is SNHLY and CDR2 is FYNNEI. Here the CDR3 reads CASRASTGGRQFF. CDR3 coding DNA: TGTGCCAGCAGAGCTTCTACAGGGGGAAGGCAGTTCTTC.

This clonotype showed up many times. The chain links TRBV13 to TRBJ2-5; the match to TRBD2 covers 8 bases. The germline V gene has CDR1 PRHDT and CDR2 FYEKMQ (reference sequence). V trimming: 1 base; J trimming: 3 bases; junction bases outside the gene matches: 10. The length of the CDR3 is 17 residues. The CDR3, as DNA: TGTGCCAGCAGCTTAGTCGGGATAGCGGGGTACGAAGAGACCCAGTACTTC. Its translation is CASSLVGIAGYEETQYF.

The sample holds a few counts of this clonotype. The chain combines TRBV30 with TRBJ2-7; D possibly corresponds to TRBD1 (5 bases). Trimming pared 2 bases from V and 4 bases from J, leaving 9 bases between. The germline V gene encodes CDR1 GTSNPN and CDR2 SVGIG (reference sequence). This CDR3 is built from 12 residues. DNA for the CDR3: TGTGCCTGGAGTAGGGGAAGGTACGAGCAGTACTTC. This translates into CAWSRGRYEQYF.

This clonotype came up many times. CDR3 DNA sequence: TGTGCCACCAAAACAAGCGGGGGTGCAACTAATGAAAAACTGTTTTTT. This translates into CATKTSGGATNEKLFF. The chain carries TRBV7-2 and TRBJ1-4, with D tentatively TRBD1 (5 bases). The CDR3 has 16 residues. Germline-derived CDR1 and CDR2 are SGHTA and FQGNSA. Trimming stripped 10 bases from V and 0 bases from J, with 18 bases between.

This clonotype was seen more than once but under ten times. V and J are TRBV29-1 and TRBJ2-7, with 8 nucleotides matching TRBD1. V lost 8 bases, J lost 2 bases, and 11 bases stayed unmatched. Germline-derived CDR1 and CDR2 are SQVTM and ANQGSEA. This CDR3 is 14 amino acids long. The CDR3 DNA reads TGCAGCCCCCGCCGGACAGGGATTACCTACGAGCAGTACTTC. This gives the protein CSPRRTGITYEQYF.

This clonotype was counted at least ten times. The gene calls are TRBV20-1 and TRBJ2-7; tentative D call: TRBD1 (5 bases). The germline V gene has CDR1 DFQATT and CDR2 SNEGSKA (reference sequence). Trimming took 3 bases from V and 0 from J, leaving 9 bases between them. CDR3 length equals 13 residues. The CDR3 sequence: CSASGHFSYEQYF. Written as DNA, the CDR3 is TGCAGTGCTAGCGGACATTTCTCCTACGAGCAGTACTTC.

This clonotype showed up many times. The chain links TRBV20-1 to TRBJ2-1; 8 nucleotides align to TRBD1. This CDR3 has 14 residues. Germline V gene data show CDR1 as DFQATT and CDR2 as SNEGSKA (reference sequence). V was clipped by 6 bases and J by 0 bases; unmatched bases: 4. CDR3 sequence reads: CSARQGSSYNEQFF. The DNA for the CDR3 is TGCAGTGCAAGACAGGGGAGCTCCTACAATGAGCAGTTCTTC.

The CDR3 sequence: CASSEHRGYNSPLHF. In nucleotides, the CDR3 is TGTGCCAGCAGTGAACACAGGGGCTATAATTCACCCCTCCACTTT. The V gene is TRBV27, the J gene TRBJ1-6, with 7 bases lining up with TRBD1. V was pared by 5 bases and J by 3 bases, with 4 bases of the junction left unmatched. Germline loops: CDR1 MNHEY, CDR2 SMNVEV (reference sequence). The CDR3 totals 15 residues.

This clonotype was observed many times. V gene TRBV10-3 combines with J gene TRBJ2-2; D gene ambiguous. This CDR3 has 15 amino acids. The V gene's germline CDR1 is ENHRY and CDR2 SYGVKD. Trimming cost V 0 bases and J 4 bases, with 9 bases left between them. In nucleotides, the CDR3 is TGTGCCATCAGTGAGTCGAAGACTTTCACCGGGGAGCTGTTTTTT. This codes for CAISESKTFTGELFF.

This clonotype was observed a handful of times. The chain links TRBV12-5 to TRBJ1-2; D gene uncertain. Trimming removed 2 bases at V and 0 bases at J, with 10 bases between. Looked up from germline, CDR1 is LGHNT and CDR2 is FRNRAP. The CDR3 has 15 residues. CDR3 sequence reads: CASGLSTEANYGYTF. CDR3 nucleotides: TGTGCTAGTGGTTTGTCTACGGAAGCTAACTATGGCTACACCTTC. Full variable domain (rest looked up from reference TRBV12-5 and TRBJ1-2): DARVTQTPRHKVTEMGQEVTMRCQPILGHNTVFWYRQTMMQGLELLAYFRNRAPLDDSGMPKDRFSAEMPDATLATLKIQPSEPRDSAVYFCASGLSTEANYGYTFGSGTRLTVV.

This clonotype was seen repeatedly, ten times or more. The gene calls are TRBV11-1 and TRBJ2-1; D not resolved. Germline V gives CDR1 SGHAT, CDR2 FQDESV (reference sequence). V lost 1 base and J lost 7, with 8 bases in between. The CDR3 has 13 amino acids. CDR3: CASSLGLANEQFF. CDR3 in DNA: TGTGCCAGCAGCTTAGGGTTGGCAAATGAGCAGTTCTTC. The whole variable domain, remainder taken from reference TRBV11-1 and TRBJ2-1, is EAEVAQSPRYKITEKSQAVAFWCDPISGHATLYWYRQILGQGPELLVQFQDESVVDDSQLPKDRFSAERLKGVDSTLKIQPAELGDSAMYLCASSLGLANEQFFGPGTRLTVL.

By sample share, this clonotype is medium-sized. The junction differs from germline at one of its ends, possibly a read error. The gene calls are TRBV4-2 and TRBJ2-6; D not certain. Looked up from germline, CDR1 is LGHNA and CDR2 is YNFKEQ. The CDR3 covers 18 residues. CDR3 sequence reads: CASSEESDSYSGANVLTF. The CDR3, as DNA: TGTGCCAGCAGCGAAGAGAGCGACTCCTACTCTGGGGCCAACGTCCTGACTTTC.

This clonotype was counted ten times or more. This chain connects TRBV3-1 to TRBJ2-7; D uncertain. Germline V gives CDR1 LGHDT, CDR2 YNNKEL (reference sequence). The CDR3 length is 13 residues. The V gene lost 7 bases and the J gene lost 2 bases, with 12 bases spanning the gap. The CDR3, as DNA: TGTGCCAGCACCCTTATGGGCACCTACGAGCAGTACTTC. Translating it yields CASTLMGTYEQYF.

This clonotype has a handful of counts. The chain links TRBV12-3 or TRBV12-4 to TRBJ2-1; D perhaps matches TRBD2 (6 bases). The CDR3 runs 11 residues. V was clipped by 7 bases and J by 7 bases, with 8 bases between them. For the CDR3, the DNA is TGTGCCAGCACCCGGGGGAATGAGCAGTTCTTC. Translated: CASTRGNEQFF.

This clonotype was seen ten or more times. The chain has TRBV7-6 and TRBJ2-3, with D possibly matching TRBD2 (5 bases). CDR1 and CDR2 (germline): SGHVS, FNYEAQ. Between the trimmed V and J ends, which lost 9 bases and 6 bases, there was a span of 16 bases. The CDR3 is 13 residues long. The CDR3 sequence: CASSGTPVDTQYF. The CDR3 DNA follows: TGTGCCAGTTCGGGAACCCCGGTGGATACGCAGTATTTT. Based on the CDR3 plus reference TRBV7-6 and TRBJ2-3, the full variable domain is GAGVSQSPRYKVTKRGQDVALRCDPISGHVSLYWYRQALGQGPEFLTYFNYEAQQDKSGLPNDRFSAERPEGSISTLTIQRTEQRDSAMYRCASSGTPVDTQYFGPGTRLTVL.

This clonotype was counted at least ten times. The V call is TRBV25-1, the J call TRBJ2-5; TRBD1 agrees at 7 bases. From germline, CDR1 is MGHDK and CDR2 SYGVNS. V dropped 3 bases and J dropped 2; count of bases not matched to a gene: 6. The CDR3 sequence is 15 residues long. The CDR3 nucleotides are TGTGCCAGCAGTGACCCCAGACAGGGACAAGAGACCCAGTACTTC. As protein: CASSDPRQGQETQYF.